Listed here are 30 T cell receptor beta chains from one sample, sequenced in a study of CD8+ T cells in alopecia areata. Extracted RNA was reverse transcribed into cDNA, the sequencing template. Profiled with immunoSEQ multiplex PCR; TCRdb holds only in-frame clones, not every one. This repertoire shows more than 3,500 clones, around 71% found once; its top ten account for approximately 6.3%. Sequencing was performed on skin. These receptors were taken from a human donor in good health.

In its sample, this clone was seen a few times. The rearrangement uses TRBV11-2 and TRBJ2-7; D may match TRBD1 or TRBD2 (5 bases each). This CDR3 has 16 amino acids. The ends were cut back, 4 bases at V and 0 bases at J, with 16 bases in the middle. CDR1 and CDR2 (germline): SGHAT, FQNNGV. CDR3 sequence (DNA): TGTGCCAGCAGCTCGCCTGGGACCCTCCTCTCCTACGAGCAGTACTTC. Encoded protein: CASSSPGTLLSYEQYF.

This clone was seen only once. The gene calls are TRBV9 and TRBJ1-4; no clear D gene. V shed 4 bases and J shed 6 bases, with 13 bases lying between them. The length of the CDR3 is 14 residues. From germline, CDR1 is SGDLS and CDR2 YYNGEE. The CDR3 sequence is CASSPSNGYEKLFF. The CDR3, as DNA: TGTGCCAGCAGCCCCTCTAACGGGTATGAAAAACTGTTTTTT.

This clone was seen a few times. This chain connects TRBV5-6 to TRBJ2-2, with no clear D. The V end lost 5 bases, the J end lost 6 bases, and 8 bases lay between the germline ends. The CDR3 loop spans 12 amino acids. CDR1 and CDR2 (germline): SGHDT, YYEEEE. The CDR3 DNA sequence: TGTGCCAGCAGTTGGGTCGCCGGGGAGCTGTTTTTT. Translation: CASSWVAGELFF.

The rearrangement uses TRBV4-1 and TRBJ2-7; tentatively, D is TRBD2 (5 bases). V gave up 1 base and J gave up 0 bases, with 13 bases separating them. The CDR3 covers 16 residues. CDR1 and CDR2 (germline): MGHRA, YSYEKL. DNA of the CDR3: TGCGCCAGCAGCCAAGGACTAACCCTCGCCTCCTACGAGCAGTACTTC. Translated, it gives CASSQGLTLASYEQYF.

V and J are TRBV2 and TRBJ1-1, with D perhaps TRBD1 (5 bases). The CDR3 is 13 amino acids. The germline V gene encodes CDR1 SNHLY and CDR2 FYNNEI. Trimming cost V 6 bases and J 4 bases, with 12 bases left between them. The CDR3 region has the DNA TGTGCCAGCAGCCAAGGGGAAAGCACTGAAGCTTTCTTT. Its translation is CASSQGESTEAFF.

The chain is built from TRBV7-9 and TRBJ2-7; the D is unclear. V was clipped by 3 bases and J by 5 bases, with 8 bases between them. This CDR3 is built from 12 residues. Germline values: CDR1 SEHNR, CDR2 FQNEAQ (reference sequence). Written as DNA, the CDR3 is TGTGCCAGCAGCTTTGGTCCCAACGAGCAGTACTTC. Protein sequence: CASSFGPNEQYF.

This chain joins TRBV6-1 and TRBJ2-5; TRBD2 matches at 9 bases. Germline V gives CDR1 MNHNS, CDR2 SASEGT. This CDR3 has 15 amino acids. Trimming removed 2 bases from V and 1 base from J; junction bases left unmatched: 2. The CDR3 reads CASSELAGTQETQYF. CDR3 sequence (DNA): TGTGCCAGCAGTGAACTAGCGGGGACCCAAGAGACCCAGTACTTC.

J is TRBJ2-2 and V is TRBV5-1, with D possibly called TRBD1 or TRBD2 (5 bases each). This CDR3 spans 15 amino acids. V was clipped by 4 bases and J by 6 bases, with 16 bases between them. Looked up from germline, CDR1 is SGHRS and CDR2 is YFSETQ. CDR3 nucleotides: TGCGCCAGCAGCCACTCCCGGGACGGCGCCGGGGAGCTGTTTTTT. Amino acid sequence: CASSHSRDGAGELFF.

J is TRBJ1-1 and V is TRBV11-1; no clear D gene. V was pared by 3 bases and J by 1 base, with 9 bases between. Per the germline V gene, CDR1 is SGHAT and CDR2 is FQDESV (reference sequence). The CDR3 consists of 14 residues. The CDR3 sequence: CASSFPGANTEAFF. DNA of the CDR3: TGTGCCAGCAGCTTTCCGGGAGCGAACACTGAAGCTTTCTTT.

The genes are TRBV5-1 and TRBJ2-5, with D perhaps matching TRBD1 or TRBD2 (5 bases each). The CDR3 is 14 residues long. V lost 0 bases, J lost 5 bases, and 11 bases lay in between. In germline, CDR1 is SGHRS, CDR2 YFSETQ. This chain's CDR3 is CASSLGRDPETQYF. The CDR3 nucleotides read TGCGCCAGCAGCTTGGGCCGGGACCCGGAGACCCAGTACTTC.

The DNA of the CDR3 is TGTGCCAGCAGCTTAGTGGGTGGCGGCACAGATACGCAGTATTTT. Protein: CASSLVGGGTDTQYF. The chain uses TRBV7-6 and TRBJ2-3, with D unresolved. Per the germline V gene, CDR1 is SGHVS and CDR2 is FNYEAQ. This CDR3 contains 15 residues. V lost 1 base and J 1 base, leaving 9 bases between the germline ends. Looking up the rest from reference TRBV7-6 and TRBJ2-3 gives the full variable domain: GAGVSQSPRYKVTKRGQDVALRCDPISGHVSLYWYRQALGQGPEFLTYFNYEAQQDKSGLPNDRFSAERPEGSISTLTIQRTEQRDSAMYRCASSLVGGGTDTQYFGPGTRLTVL.

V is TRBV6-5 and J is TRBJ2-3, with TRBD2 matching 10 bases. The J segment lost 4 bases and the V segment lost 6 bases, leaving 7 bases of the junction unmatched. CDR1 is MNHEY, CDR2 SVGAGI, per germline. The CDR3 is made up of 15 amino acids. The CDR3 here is CASRGAGGLADTQYF. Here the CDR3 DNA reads TGTGCCAGCAGAGGAGCGGGGGGGTTGGCAGATACGCAGTATTTT.

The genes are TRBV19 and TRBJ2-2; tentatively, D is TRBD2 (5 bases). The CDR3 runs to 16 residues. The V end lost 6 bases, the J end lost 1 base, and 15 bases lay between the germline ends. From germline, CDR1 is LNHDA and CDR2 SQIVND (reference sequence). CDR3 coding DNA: TGTGCCAGTAGACCCAGAGGGAACAGGAACACCGGGGAGCTGTTTTTT. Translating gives CASRPRGNRNTGELFF.

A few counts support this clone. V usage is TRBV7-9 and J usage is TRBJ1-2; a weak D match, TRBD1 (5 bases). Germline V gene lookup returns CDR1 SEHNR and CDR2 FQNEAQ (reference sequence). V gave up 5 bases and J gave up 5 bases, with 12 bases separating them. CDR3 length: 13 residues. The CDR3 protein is CASSPDTIYGYTF. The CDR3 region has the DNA TGTGCCAGCAGCCCGGACACCATTTATGGCTACACCTTC.

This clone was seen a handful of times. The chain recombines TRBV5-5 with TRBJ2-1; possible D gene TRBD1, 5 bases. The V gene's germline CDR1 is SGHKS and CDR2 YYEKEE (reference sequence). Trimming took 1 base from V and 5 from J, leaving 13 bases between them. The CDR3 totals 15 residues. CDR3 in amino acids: CASSLQGIKDNEQFF. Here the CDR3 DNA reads TGTGCCAGCAGCTTGCAGGGAATAAAGGACAATGAGCAGTTCTTC.

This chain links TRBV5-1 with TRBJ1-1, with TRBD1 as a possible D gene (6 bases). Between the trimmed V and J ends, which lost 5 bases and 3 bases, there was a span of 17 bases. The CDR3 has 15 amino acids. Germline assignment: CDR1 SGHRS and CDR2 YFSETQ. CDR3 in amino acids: CASSSLQGSDTEAFF. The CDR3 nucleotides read TGCGCCAGCAGTTCTCTCCAGGGGAGCGACACTGAAGCTTTCTTT.

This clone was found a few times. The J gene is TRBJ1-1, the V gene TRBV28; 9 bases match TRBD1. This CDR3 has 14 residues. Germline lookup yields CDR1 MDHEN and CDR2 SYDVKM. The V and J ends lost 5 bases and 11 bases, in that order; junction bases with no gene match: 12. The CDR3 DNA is TGTGCCAGCAGTCCTTCGACAGGGGGTAGTAGGGCTTTCTTT. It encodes CASSPSTGGSRAFF. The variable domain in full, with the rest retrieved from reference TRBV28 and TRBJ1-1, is DVKVTQSSRYLVKRTGEKVFLECVQDMDHENMFWYRQDPGLGLRLIYFSYDVKMKEKGDIPEGYSVSREKKERFSLILESASTNQTSMYLCASSPSTGGSRAFFGQGTRLTVV.

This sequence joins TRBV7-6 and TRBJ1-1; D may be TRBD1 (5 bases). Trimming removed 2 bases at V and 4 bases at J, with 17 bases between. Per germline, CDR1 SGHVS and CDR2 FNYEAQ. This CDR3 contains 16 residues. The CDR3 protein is CASSLRSGIMGTEAFF. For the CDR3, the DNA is TGTGCCAGCAGCTTACGGTCAGGGATTATGGGCACTGAAGCTTTCTTT. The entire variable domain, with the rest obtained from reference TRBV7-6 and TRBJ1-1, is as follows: GAGVSQSPRYKVTKRGQDVALRCDPISGHVSLYWYRQALGQGPEFLTYFNYEAQQDKSGLPNDRFSAERPEGSISTLTIQRTEQRDSAMYRCASSLRSGIMGTEAFFGQGTRLTVV.

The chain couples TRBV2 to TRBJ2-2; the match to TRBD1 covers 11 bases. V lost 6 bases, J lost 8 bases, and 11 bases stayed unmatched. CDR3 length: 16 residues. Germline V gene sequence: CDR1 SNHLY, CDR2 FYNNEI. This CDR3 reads CASRLPGTGGGGELFF. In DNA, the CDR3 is TGTGCCAGCAGGCTCCCGGGGACAGGGGGAGGTGGGGAGCTGTTTTTT.

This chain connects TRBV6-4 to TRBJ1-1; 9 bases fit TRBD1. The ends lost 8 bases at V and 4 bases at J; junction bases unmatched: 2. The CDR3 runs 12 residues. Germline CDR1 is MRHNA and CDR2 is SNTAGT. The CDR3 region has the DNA TGTGCCAGCCCACAGGGGGCCACTGAAGCTTTCTTT. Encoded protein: CASPQGATEAFF.

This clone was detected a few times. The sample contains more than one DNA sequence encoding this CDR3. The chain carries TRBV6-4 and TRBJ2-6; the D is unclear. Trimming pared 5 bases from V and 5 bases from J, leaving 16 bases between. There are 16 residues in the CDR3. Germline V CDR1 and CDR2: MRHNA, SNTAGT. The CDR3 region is CASSPERELWANVLTF. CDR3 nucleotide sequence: TGTGCCAGCAGTCCAGAAAGGGAACTCTGGGCCAACGTCCTGACTTTC.

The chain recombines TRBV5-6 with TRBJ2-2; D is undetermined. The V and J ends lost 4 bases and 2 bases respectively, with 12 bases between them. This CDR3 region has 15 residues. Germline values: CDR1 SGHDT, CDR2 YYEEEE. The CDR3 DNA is TGTGCCAGCAGCCTCCTCGCGGACAACACCGGGGAGCTGTTTTTT. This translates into CASSLLADNTGELFF.

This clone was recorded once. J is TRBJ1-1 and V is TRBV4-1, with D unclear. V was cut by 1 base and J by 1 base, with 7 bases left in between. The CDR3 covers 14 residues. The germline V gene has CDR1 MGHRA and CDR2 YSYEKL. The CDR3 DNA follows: TGCGCCAGCAGCCAAGGCCCACAGAACACTGAAGCTTTCTTT. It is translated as CASSQGPQNTEAFF.

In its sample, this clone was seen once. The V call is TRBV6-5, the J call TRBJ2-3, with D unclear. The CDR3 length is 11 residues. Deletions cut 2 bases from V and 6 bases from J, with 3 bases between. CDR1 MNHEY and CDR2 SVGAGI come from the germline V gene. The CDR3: CASSYKDTQYF. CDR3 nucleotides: TGTGCCAGCAGTTACAAGGATACGCAGTATTTT.

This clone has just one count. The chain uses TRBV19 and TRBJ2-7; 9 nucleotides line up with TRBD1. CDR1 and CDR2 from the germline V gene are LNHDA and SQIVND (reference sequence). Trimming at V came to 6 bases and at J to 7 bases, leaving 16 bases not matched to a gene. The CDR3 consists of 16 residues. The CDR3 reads CASSRSPGQGTGEQYF. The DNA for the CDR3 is TGTGCCAGTAGCAGGTCTCCAGGACAGGGGACTGGAGAGCAGTACTTC.

In DNA form, the CDR3 reads TGTGCCAGTCGACAGGGTGGAGGTGAAGCTTTCTTT. Residues: CASRQGGGEAFF. The chain uses TRBV25-1 and TRBJ1-1; 7 bases are a match to TRBD1. J was trimmed by 7 bases and V by 9 bases; bases with no gene match: 8. The CDR3 spans 12 residues. Germline V gene data show CDR1 as MGHDK and CDR2 as SYGVNS. Full variable domain (missing parts from reference TRBV25-1 and TRBJ1-1): EADIYQTPRYLVIGTGKKITLECSQTMGHDKMYWYQQDPGMELHLIHYSYGVNSTEKGDLSSESTVSRIRTEHFPLTLESARPSHTSQYLCASRQGGGEAFFGQGTRLTVV.

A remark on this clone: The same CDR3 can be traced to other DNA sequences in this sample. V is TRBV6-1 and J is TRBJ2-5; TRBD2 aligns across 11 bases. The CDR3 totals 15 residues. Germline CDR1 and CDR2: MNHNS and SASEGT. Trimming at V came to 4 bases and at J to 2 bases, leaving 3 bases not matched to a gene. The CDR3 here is CASSGLAGGQETQYF. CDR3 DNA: TGTGCCAGCAGTGGCCTAGCGGGGGGTCAAGAGACCCAGTACTTC.

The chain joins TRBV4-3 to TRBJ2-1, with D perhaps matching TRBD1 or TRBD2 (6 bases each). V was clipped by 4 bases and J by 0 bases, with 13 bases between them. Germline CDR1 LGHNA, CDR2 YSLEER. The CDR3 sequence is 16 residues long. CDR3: CASSPLGGGSYNEQFF. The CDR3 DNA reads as TGCGCCAGCAGCCCCCTAGGAGGGGGCTCCTACAATGAGCAGTTCTTC.

In nucleotides, the CDR3 is TGTGCCAGCAGTCGCAGAGGGACAGGGGATAATGAAAAACTGTTTTTT. Translated, it gives CASSRRGTGDNEKLFF. V usage is TRBV7-8 and J usage is TRBJ1-4, with TRBD1 identical over 10 bases. The CDR3 sequence is 16 residues long. CDR1 and CDR2 (germline): SGHVS, FQNEAQ. Losses at the gene ends were 6 bases for V and 4 bases for J; bases not matched to a gene: 8.

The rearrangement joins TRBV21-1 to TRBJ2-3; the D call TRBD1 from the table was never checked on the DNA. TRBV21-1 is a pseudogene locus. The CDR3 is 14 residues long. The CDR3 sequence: CANMDRGVTDTQYF. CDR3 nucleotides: TGTGCCAACATGGACAGGGGGGTCACAGATACGCAGTATTTT.